This T cell receptor beta chain was sequenced during a study of CD8+ T cells in alopecia areata. Extracted RNA was reverse transcribed, and the resulting cDNA served as sequencing template. TCRdb's table, derived via immunoSEQ multiplex PCR, lists solely in-frame clones and lacks some. This table has 150,000 or so clones, roughly 64% appearing once. Study results and limitations: Scalp data also include sequences from resident alphabeta T cells of normal skin. It was less clear whether patients shared TCRs than it was in mice, possibly because of HLA.

CDR1 and CDR2 from the germline V gene are SEHNR and FQNEAQ (reference sequence). The CDR3 runs to 14 residues. Losses at the gene ends were 5 bases for V and 4 bases for J; bases not matched to a gene: 4. This clone was recorded at least ten times. Its antigen remains unknown. V usage is TRBV7-9 and J usage is TRBJ2-2, with 7 bases aligning to TRBD2. Sample: CD4+ T cells sorted from blood, taken at week 0. The TCR was taken from a human donor with alopecia areata. CDR3 region: CASSLWGGTGELFF. The CDR3 coding sequence is TGTGCCAGCAGCCTCTGGGGGGGCACCGGGGAGCTGTTTTTT.